Listed below are T cell receptor beta chains from one sample, sequenced in a study of blood T cell repertoires in COVID-19. Measured with immunoSEQ multiplex PCR; TCRdb has only the in-frame clones, and not every one. In the table there are around 65,000 clones, roughly three quarters of which are singletons. Sequences were obtained from peripheral blood. The receptor source for this set is a man between 60 and 75 years old with acute or convalescent COVID-19. Each CDR3 is given with its conserved first and last residue. A D gene is named only where the DNA matches it firmly. Clone size is stated in some rows and not others, as once, few, many or a class when expanded.

size: many; D: .; V: TRBV3-1/TRBV3-2; J: TRBJ2-1; DNA: TGTGCCAGCAGCCAAATTAGCGGAACATACAATGAGCAGTTCTTC; CDR3: CASSQISGTYNEQFF
size: few; D: .; V: TRBV5-8; J: TRBJ1-2; DNA: TGTGCCAGCAGCTTGGGGGGACACAACTATGGCTACACCTTC; CDR3: CASSLGGHNYGYTF
size: .; D: TRBD1; V: TRBV12-3/TRBV12-4; J: TRBJ1-5; DNA: TGTGCCAGCAGTTTGGACAGGGAACAGCCCCAGCATTTT; CDR3: CASSLDREQPQHF
size: .; D: .; V: TRBV11-2; J: TRBJ1-5; DNA: TGTGCCAGCAGCTGGGGGGGGAGGGACCAGCCCCAGCATTTT; CDR3: CASSWGGRDQPQHF
size: .; D: .; V: TRBV4-2; J: TRBJ1-6; DNA: TGTGCCAGCAGCCAACGACCGCGGGAGTTCCTAAATTCACCCCTCCACTTT; CDR3: CASSQRPREFLNSPLHF
size: .; D: .; V: TRBV12-3/TRBV12-4; J: TRBJ1-1; DNA: TGTGCCAGCAGCCTAACAGTGGAAGCTTTCTTT; CDR3: CASSLTVEAFF
size: .; D: .; V: TRBV9; J: TRBJ2-2; DNA: TGTGCCAGCAGCGGAAGGGGTAACGCGAACACCGGGGAGCTGTTTTTT; CDR3: CASSGRGNANTGELFF
size: .; D: .; V: TRBV5-6; J: TRBJ2-4; DNA: TGTGCCAGCACCGTAATAGCCAAAAACATTCAGTACTTC; CDR3: CASTVIAKNIQYF
size: .; D: TRBD1; V: TRBV6-5; J: TRBJ1-4; DNA: TGTGCCAGCAGCCGGGACAGAACTAATGAAAAACTGTTTTTT; CDR3: CASSRDRTNEKLFF
size: once; D: .; V: TRBV7-2; J: TRBJ2-7; DNA: TGTGCCAGCAGCTCCCGCCACTTACGGGGGTACGAGCAGTACTTC; CDR3: CASSSRHLRGYEQYF
size: .; D: .; V: TRBV5-1; J: TRBJ1-4; DNA: TGCGCCAGCAGCTTGGGACACGAGACAACTAATGAAAAACTGTTTTTT; CDR3: CASSLGHETTNEKLFF
size: .; D: .; V: TRBV5-4; J: TRBJ1-1; DNA: TGTGCCAGCAGCTTGCCCCCTGGCAGAGGGAACACTGAAGCTTTCTTT; CDR3: CASSLPPGRGNTEAFF
size: .; D: .; V: TRBV27; J: TRBJ1-1; DNA: TGTGCCAGCAGTTTATCGGGGAGGACTGAAGCTTTCTTT; CDR3: CASSLSGRTEAFF
size: .; D: TRBD1; V: TRBV29-1; J: TRBJ2-4; DNA: TGCAGCGTTGTAGGGACAGGGGACATTCAGTACTTC; CDR3: CSVVGTGDIQYF
size: once; D: TRBD1; V: TRBV24-1; J: TRBJ2-4; DNA: TGTGCCACCAGTGACCCTCGAACAGGGGTCAAAAACATTCAGTACTTC; CDR3: CATSDPRTGVKNIQYF
size: .; D: TRBD1; V: TRBV11-2; J: TRBJ2-1; DNA: TGTGCCAGCAGCCTACGACAGGGTCGGAATGAGCAGTTCTTC; CDR3: CASSLRQGRNEQFF
size: .; D: .; V: TRBV27; J: TRBJ2-3; DNA: TGTGCCAGCAGTATACGACTAGGTGGCACAGATACGCAGTATTTT; CDR3: CASSIRLGGTDTQYF
size: .; D: TRBD2; V: TRBV6-2/TRBV6-3; J: TRBJ2-5; DNA: TGTGCCAGCAGTTACGGTTTAGCGGGGGGACAAGAGACCCAGTACTTC; CDR3: CASSYGLAGGQETQYF
size: few; D: .; V: TRBV12-3/TRBV12-4; J: TRBJ1-6; DNA: TGTGCCAGCAGTTCGGGGGGATCACCCCTCCACTTT; CDR3: CASSSGGSPLHF
size: .; D: TRBD1; V: TRBV30; J: TRBJ2-5; DNA: TGTGCCTCTACGGACAGGGCCCAAGAGACCCAGTACTTC; CDR3: CASTDRAQETQYF